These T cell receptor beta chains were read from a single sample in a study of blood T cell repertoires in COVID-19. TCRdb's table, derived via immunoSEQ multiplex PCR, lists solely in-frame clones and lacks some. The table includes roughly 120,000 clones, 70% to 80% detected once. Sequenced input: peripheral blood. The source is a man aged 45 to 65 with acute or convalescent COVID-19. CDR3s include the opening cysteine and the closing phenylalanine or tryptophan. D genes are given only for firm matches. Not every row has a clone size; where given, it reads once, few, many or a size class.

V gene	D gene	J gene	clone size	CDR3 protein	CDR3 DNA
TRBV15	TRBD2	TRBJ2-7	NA	CATTPGTNIREQYF	TGTGCCACCACCCCCGGGACTAATATACGCGAGCAGTACTTC
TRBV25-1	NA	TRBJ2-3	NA	CASNRQGTDTQYF	TGTGCCAGCAATCGACAGGGCACAGATACGCAGTATTTT
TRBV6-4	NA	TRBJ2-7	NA	CASSTWGGQGWYEQYF	TGTGCCAGCAGTACCTGGGGCGGGCAGGGGTGGTACGAGCAGTACTTC
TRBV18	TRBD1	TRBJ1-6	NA	CASSWTGNNSPLHF	TGTGCCAGCTCCTGGACAGGGAATAATTCACCCCTCCACTTT
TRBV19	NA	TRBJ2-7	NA	CASSISGHGTYEQYF	TGTGCCAGTAGTATATCTGGGCACGGTACCTACGAGCAGTACTTC
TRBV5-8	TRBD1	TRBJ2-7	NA	CASSPGQQPYEQYF	TGTGCCAGCAGCCCGGGACAGCAACCCTACGAGCAGTACTTC
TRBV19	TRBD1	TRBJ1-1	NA	CASKEDRGLNTEAFF	TGTGCCAGTAAGGAGGACAGGGGCTTGAACACTGAAGCTTTCTTT
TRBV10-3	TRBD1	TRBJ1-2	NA	CATTLGTGRSYGYTF	TGTGCCACCACCCTCGGGACAGGGAGGAGCTATGGCTACACCTTC
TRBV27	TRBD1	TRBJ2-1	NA	CASSLLSGTAYNEQFF	TGTGCCAGCAGTTTATTATCTGGGACAGCTTACAATGAGCAGTTCTTC
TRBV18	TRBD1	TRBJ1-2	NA	CASSSGQAKQGYTF	TGTGCCAGCTCAAGCGGACAGGCGAAGCAGGGCTACACCTTC
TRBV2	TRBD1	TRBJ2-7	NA	CASSVDRAHEQYF	TGTGCCAGCAGTGTAGACAGGGCCCACGAGCAGTACTTC
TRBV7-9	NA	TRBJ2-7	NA	CASSLALKVGGEQYF	TGTGCCAGCAGCTTAGCGCTAAAGGTAGGAGGCGAGCAGTACTTC
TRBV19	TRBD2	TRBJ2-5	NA	CASSSLLAGDQETQYF	TGTGCCAGTAGTTCCCTACTAGCGGGAGACCAAGAGACCCAGTACTTC
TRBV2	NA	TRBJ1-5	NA	CASSDPRGRNQPQHF	TGTGCCAGCAGTGATCCCAGGGGCCGGAATCAGCCCCAGCATTTT
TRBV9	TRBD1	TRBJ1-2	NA	CASSITGTGVNGYTF	TGTGCCAGCAGCATTACCGGGACAGGGGTGAATGGCTACACCTTC
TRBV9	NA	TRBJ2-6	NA	CASSGRGRGANVLTF	TGTGCCAGCAGCGGCAGGGGAAGGGGGGCCAACGTCCTGACTTTC
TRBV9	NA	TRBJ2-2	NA	CASSTGETGELFF	TGTGCCAGCAGCACGGGGGAAACCGGGGAGCTGTTTTTT
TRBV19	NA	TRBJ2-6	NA	CASSPGAGANVLTF	TGTGCCAGTAGTCCGGGGGCTGGGGCCAACGTCCTGACTTTC
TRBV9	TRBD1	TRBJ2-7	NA	CASSPSGGSGYEQYF	TGTGCCAGCAGCCCCTCAGGGGGCTCGGGCTACGAGCAGTACTTC
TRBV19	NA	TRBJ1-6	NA	CASSNPGAWGSPLHF	TGTGCCAGTAGTAATCCGGGAGCTTGGGGTTCACCCCTCCACTTT
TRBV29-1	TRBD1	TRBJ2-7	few	CSVDVGQTNEQYF	TGCAGCGTTGACGTGGGACAGACCAACGAGCAGTACTTC
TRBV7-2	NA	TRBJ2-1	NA	CASSLAVTAVYNEQFF	TGTGCCAGCAGCTTAGCGGTAACAGCCGTCTACAATGAGCAGTTCTTC
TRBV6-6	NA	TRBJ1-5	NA	CASGQGSDQPQHF	TGTGCCAGCGGCCAGGGGTCCGATCAGCCCCAGCATTTT
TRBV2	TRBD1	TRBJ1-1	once	CASRAGTAPNTEAFF	TGTGCCAGCAGAGCCGGGACAGCTCCTAACACTGAAGCTTTCTTT
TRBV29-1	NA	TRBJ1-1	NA	CSVEGGVGTEAFF	TGCAGCGTTGAGGGCGGGGTTGGGACTGAAGCTTTCTTT
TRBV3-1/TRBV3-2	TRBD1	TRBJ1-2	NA	CASSQSHRGSNYGYTF	TGTGCCAGCAGCCAATCCCACAGGGGCTCGAACTATGGCTACACCTTC
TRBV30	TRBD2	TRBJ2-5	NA	CAWSLLGGSETQYF	TGTGCCTGGAGTTTGCTGGGAGGGTCGGAGACCCAGTACTTC
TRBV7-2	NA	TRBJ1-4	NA	CASSFLTGRARATNEKLFF	TGTGCCAGCAGCTTCCTCACAGGGAGAGCTCGAGCAACTAATGAAAAACTGTTTTTT
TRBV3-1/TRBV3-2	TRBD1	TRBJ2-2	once	CASSFRGRGDTGELFF	TGTGCCAGCAGCTTCAGGGGGAGAGGGGACACCGGGGAGCTGTTTTTT